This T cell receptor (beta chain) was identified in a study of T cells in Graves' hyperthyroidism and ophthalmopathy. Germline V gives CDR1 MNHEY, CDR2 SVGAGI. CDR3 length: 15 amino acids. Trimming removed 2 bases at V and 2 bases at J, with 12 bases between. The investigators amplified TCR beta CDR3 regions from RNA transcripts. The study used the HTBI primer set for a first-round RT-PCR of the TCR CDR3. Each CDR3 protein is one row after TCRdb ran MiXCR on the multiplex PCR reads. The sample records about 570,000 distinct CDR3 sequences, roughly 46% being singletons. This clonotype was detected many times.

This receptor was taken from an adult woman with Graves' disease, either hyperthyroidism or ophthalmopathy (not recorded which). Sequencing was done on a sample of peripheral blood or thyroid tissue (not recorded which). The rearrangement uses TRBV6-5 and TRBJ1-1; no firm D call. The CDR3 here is CASSYGLQTNTEAFF. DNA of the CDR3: TGTGCCAGCAGTTACGGGTTACAGACCAACACTGAAGCTTTCTTT.